The 14 T cell receptor beta chains below all came from one sample that was sequenced in a study of shared clonotypes between healthy human individuals. TCRdb keeps only in-frame clones here, not all; method: immunoSEQ multiplex PCR. The sample has about 1.5 million clones, around 98% seen once. Sequenced input: naive CD4+ T cells sorted from blood. Subset in this sample: CD45RA+ positively selected. The receptors originated from a man under 40 in good health.

The chain combines TRBV5-1 with TRBJ1-3, with D possibly matching TRBD1 (6 bases). Germline V lookup: CDR1 SGHRS, CDR2 YFSETQ. The CDR3 length is 15 residues. The ends were cut back, 4 bases at V and 4 bases at J, with 15 bases in the middle. The CDR3 coding sequence is TGCGCCAGCAGCGAAACAGGGCAAGGAGGAAACACCATATATTTT. Amino acid sequence: CASSETGQGGNTIYF.

As regards this clone: Other DNA sequences in the same sample also yield this CDR3. V is TRBV11-3 and J is TRBJ2-5; D is ambiguous. V gave up 5 bases and J gave up 2 bases, with 9 bases separating them. CDR3 length: 13 residues. Germline V gives CDR1 SGHNT, CDR2 YENEEA. CDR3 region: CASSLDTQETQYF. The DNA for the CDR3 is TGTGCCAGCAGCCTCGACACGCAAGAGACCCAGTACTTC.

CDR3 nucleotides: TGTGCCAGCAGTTGGGGGGCAGGCACAGATACGCAGTATTTT. Translating gives CASSWGAGTDTQYF. This chain links TRBV6-6 with TRBJ2-3, with D perhaps assigned TRBD1 or TRBD2 (6 bases each). V gave up 4 bases and J gave up 1 base, with 9 bases separating them. The CDR3 has 14 amino acids. Germline CDR1 MNHNY, CDR2 SVGAGI (reference sequence).

Here the CDR3 reads CASSQDPSGANTGELFF. CDR3 coding DNA: TGCGCCAGCAGCCAAGATCCCTCGGGGGCGAACACCGGGGAGCTGTTTTTT. The chain combines TRBV4-1 with TRBJ2-2; D may be TRBD2 (6 bases). This CDR3 is 17 amino acids long. Germline lookup yields CDR1 MGHRA and CDR2 YSYEKL. V was cut by 0 bases and J by 0 bases, with 11 bases left in between.

This clone showed up just once. The chain couples TRBV30 to TRBJ1-1; D unclear. Trimming shortened V by 5 bases and J by 1 base, and 14 bases separated the two germline ends. Germline values: CDR1 GTSNPN, CDR2 SVGIG (reference sequence). The length of the CDR3 is 14 residues. CDR3 region: CAWDDLDGNTEAFF. CDR3 DNA: TGTGCCTGGGACGACCTGGACGGGAACACTGAAGCTTTCTTT.

The chain couples TRBV11-2 to TRBJ2-7; D not resolved. In germline, CDR1 is SGHAT, CDR2 FQNNGV. V was cut by 1 base and J by 4 bases, with 8 bases left in between. The CDR3 loop spans 13 amino acids. CDR3 region: CASSLGWKYEQYF. Here the CDR3 DNA reads TGTGCCAGCAGCTTAGGTTGGAAGTACGAGCAGTACTTC.

CDR3 amino acids: CASSIASGYGYTF. The CDR3 nucleotides are TGTGCCAGTAGTATAGCTTCGGGGTATGGCTACACCTTC. The rearrangement uses TRBV19 and TRBJ1-2; D is uncertain. The CDR3 has 13 residues. The V and J ends lost 1 base and 5 bases respectively, with 8 bases between them. Germline values: CDR1 LNHDA, CDR2 SQIVND (reference sequence).

The genes are TRBV19 and TRBJ2-7; 7 bases are shared with TRBD1. The length of the CDR3 is 14 residues. The V segment lost 0 bases and the J segment 10 bases; nucleotides outside the gene matches: 9. Germline V gene sequence: CDR1 LNHDA, CDR2 SQIVND (reference sequence). For the CDR3, the DNA is TGTGCCAGTAGTATAGATGCGACAGGGCGTCAACAGTACTTC. Its protein product is CASSIDATGRQQYF.

This clone was seen a single time. This CDR3 is also generated by other DNA sequences in the sample. V and J are TRBV9 and TRBJ2-2; D might be TRBD2 (5 bases). CDR1 is SGDLS, CDR2 YYNGEE, per germline. Trimming removed 0 bases from V and 8 bases from J, with 8 bases in between. The CDR3 is made up of 13 amino acids. The CDR3 sequence: CASSVASPGELFF. The CDR3 DNA follows: TGTGCCAGCAGCGTAGCTAGCCCGGGGGAGCTGTTTTTT.

V gene TRBV10-3 combines with J gene TRBJ1-2; tentative D call: TRBD1 (6 bases). CDR1 is ENHRY, CDR2 SYGVKD, per germline. Trimming took off 3 bases at V and 5 bases at J, with 13 bases between the two ends. This CDR3 has 14 residues. The CDR3 here is CAISDQGREYGYTF. DNA of the CDR3: TGTGCCATCAGTGATCAGGGGCGAGAGTATGGCTACACCTTC.

The chain is built from TRBV9 and TRBJ2-2; D is possibly TRBD1 (6 bases). This CDR3 region has 12 residues. Trimming removed 0 bases at V and 9 bases at J, with 6 bases between. Germline V CDR1 and CDR2: SGDLS, YYNGEE. The CDR3 sequence: CASSVGDRELFF. Written as DNA, the CDR3 is TGTGCCAGCAGCGTAGGGGACAGGGAGCTGTTTTTT.

The V call is TRBV27, the J call TRBJ2-3, with 7 bases fitting TRBD2. CDR1 is MNHEY, CDR2 SMNVEV, per germline (reference sequence). The CDR3 has 20 amino acids. V lost 3 bases, J lost 0 bases, and 18 bases stayed unmatched. CDR3 protein: CASSFLSGGVTLRSTDTQYF. CDR3 nucleotide sequence: TGTGCCAGCAGTTTTCTGTCGGGAGGTGTGACCCTGAGAAGCACAGATACGCAGTATTTT.

The chain combines TRBV10-2 with TRBJ2-5; D is uncertain. CDR3 length: 12 amino acids. Deletions cut 6 bases from V and 4 bases from J, with 9 bases between. Germline values: CDR1 WSHSY, CDR2 SAAADI. The CDR3, as DNA: TGCGCCAGCAGGGACCCGGGAGAGACCCAGTACTTC. Translating it yields CASRDPGETQYF.

V usage is TRBV19 and J usage is TRBJ2-5, with 8 bases fitting TRBD2. V trimming: 6 bases; J trimming: 5 bases; junction bases outside the gene matches: 11. Germline V gives CDR1 LNHDA, CDR2 SQIVND (reference sequence). The CDR3 is 15 amino acids. CDR3 region: CASSSPAGGWETQYF. CDR3 DNA sequence: TGTGCCAGTAGCTCCCCCGCGGGGGGATGGGAGACCCAGTACTTC.